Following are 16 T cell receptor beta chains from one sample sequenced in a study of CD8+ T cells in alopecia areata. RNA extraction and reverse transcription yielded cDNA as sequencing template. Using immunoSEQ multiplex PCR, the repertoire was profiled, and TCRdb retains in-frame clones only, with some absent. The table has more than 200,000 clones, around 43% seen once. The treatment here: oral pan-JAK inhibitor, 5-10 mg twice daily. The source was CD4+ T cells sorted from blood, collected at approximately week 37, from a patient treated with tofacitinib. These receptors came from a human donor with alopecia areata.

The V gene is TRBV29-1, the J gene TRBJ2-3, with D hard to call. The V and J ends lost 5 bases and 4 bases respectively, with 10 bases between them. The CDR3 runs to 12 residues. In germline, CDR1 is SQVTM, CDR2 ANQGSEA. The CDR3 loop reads CSVTRLADTQYF. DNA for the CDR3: TGCAGCGTTACCCGGTTGGCAGATACGCAGTATTTT.

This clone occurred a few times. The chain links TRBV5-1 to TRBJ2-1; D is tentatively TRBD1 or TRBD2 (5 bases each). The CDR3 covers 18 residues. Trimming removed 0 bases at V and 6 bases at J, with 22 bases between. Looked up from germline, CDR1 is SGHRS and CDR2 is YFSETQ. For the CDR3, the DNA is TGCGCCAGCAGCTTGGTTCCTTCGATAACGGGACGGGGCAATGAGCAGTTCTTC. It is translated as CASSLVPSITGRGNEQFF.

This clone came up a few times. The CDR3 bases are TGTGCCAGCAGCTTGGGCACGGCCACAGATACGCAGTATTTT. Amino acid sequence: CASSLGTATDTQYF. This chain joins TRBV7-9 and TRBJ2-3; no clear D. The CDR3 has 14 residues. V lost 3 bases and J 2 bases, leaving 9 bases between the germline ends. Per germline, CDR1 SEHNR and CDR2 FQNEAQ (reference sequence).

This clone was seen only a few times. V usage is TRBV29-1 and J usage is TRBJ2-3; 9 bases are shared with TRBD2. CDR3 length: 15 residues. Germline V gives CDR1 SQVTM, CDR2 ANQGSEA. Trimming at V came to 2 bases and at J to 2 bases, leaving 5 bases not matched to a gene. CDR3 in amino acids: CSVESREGSTDTQYF. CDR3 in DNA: TGCAGCGTTGAATCGCGGGAGGGCTCCACAGATACGCAGTATTTT.

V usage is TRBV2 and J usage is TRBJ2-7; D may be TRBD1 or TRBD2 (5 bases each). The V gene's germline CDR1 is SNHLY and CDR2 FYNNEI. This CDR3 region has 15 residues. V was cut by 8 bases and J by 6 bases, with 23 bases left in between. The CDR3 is CASPRRGPQGGEQYF. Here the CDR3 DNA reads TGTGCCAGCCCTAGAAGGGGCCCCCAAGGAGGCGAGCAGTACTTC.

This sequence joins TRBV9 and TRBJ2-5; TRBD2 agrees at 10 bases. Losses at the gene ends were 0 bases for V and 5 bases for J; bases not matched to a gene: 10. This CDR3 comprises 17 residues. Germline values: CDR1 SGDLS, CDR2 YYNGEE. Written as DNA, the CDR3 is TGTGCCAGCAGCGTAGGAGCCAGCGGGAGGGCCGGGGAGACCCAGTACTTC. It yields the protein CASSVGASGRAGETQYF.

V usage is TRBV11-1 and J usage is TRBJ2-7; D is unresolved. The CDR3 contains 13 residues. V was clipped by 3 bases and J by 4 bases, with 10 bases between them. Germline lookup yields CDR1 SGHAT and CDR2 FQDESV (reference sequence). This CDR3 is CASSFGRLYEQYF. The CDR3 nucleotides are TGTGCCAGCAGCTTCGGACGTCTTTACGAGCAGTACTTC.

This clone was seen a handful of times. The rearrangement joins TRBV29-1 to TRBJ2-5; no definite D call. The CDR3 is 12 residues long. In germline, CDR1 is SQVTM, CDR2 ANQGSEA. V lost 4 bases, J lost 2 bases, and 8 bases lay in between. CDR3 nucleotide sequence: TGCAGCGTTGGGCTATCACAAGAGACCCAGTACTTC. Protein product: CSVGLSQETQYF.

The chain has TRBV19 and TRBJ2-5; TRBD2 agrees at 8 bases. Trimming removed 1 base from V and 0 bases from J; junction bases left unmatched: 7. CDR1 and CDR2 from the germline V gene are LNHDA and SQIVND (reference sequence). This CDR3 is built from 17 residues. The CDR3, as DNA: TGTGCCAGTAGTATAGCGGCGGGAGGCCTGTACCAAGAGACCCAGTACTTC. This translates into CASSIAAGGLYQETQYF.

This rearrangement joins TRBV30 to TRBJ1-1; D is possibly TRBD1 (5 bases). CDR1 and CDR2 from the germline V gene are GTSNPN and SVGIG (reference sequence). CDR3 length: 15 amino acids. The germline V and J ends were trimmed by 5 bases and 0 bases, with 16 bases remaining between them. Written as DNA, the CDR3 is TGTGCCTGGCGGGGCAGGGTTACGATGAACACTGAAGCTTTCTTT. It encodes CAWRGRVTMNTEAFF. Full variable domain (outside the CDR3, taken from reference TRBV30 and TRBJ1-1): SQTIHQWPATLVQPVGSPLSLECTVEGTSNPNLYWYRQAAGRGLQLLFYSVGIGQISSEVPQNLSASRPQDRQFILSSKKLLLSDSGFYLCAWRGRVTMNTEAFFGQGTRLTVV.

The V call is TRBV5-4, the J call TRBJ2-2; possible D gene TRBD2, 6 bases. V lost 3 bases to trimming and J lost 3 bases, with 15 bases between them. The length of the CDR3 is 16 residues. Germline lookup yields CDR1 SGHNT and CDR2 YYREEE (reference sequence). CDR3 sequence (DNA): TGTGCCAGCAGCTCCCGACTAGGAGTAGACACCGGGGAGCTGTTTTTT. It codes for CASSSRLGVDTGELFF.

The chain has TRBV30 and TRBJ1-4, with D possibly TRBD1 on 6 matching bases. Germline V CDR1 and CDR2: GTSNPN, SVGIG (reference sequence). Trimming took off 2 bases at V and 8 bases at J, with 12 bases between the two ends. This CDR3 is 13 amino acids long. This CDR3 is CAWSRGGAEKLFF. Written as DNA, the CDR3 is TGTGCCTGGAGTCGGGGGGGCGCCGAAAAACTGTTTTTT.

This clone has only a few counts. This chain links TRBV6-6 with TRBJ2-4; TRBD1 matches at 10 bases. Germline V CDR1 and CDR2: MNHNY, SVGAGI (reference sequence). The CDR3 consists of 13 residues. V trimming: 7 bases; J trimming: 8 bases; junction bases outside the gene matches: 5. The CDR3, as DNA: TGTGCCAGCACGCGACAGGGGGCCGACATTCAGTACTTC. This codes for CASTRQGADIQYF.

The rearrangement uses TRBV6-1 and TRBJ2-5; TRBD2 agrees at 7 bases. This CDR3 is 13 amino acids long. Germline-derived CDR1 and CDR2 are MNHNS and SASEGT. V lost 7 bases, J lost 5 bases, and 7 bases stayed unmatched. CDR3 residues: CASTPAGEETQYF. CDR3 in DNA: TGTGCCAGCACCCCGGCGGGGGAGGAGACCCAGTACTTC.

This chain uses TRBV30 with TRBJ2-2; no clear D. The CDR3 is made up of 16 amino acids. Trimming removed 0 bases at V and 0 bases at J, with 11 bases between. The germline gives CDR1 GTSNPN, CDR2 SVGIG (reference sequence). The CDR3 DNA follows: TGTGCCTGGAGTGTACGCGCCATATCGAACACCGGGGAGCTGTTTTTT. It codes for CAWSVRAISNTGELFF. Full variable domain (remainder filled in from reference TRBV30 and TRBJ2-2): SQTIHQWPATLVQPVGSPLSLECTVEGTSNPNLYWYRQAAGRGLQLLFYSVGIGQISSEVPQNLSASRPQDRQFILSSKKLLLSDSGFYLCAWSVRAISNTGELFFGEGSRLTVL.

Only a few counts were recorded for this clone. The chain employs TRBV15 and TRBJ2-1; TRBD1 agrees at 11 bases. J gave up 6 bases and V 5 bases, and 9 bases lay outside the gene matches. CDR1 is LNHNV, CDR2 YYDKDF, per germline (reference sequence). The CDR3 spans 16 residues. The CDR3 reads CATSLPDRGRGNEQFF. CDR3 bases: TGTGCCACCAGCCTTCCGGACAGGGGGCGAGGCAATGAGCAGTTCTTC.